The clone carrying this T cell receptor beta chain appeared many times. Its cognate antigen is unknown. Time point reported: blood at routine non-recurrence follow-up after resection. The sequenced material consisted of unsorted whole RNA from tumor, nontumor lung or frozen PBMC. TCRdb passed the 5' RACE reads through MiXCR, listing each CDR3 protein once. The repertoire holds 25,000 to 30,000 distinct CDR3 sequences, with approximately 5.6% as singletons. This record belongs to a study of spatial heterogeneity in lung cancer. V was shortened by 2 bases and J by 0 bases, with 8 bases between the two germline ends. CDR3 length: 15 residues. The V gene's germline CDR1 is MNHEY and CDR2 SVGAGI. Overall study findings and caveats: At resection, ubiquitous expanded tumor TCRs appeared in blood more than at follow-up.

Material: PBMCs, obtained at follow-up. The clonotype comes from a male donor with early-stage non-small cell lung cancer. This rearrangement joins TRBV6-5 to TRBJ1-3; D not resolved. The CDR3 here is CASSYGLSSGNTIYF. In DNA, the CDR3 is TGTGCCAGCAGTTACGGGTTAAGCTCTGGAAACACCATATATTTT.